Here is one T cell receptor beta chain with its context. Its antigen is not identified. This sample was included in a study of OX40 agonist ivuxolimab in advanced cancers. Points from the study as a whole: In CD8+ T cells, expanded clones were on average more numerous than in CD4+.

Generated by immunoSEQ multiplex PCR, the TCRdb table keeps only in-frame clones and is missing some. This sample has about 15,000 clones, with 70% found just once. The material was CD4+ or CD8+ T cells sorted from blood, obtained in a trial of the OX40 agonist ivuxolimab. This sequence originates from an adult with an advanced solid tumor such as melanoma, head and neck, liver or kidney cancer.

Here the CDR3 reads CASRTGANQPQHF. CDR3 in DNA: TGTGCCAGCAGGACAGGGGCCAATCAGCCCCAGCATTTT. The chain is built from TRBV6-6 and TRBJ1-5; 8 bases are a match to TRBD1. Germline V gene data show CDR1 as MNHNY and CDR2 as SVGAGI (reference sequence). V trimming: 6 bases; J trimming: 3 bases; junction bases outside the gene matches: 1. The CDR3 sequence is 13 residues long.